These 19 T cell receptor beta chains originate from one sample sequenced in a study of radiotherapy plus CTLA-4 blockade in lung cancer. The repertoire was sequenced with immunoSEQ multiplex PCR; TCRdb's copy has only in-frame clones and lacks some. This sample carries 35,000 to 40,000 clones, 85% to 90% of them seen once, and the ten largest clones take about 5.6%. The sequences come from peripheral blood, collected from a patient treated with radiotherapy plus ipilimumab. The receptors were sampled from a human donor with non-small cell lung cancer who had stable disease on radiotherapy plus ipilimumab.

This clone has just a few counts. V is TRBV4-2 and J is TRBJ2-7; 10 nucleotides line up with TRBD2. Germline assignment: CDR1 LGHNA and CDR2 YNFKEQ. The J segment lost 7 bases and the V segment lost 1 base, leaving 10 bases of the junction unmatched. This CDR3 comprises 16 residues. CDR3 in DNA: TGTGCCAGCAGCCAAGTAGTCGTGGCTAGCGGGAGTGAGCAGTACTTC. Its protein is CASSQVVVASGSEQYF.

The CDR3, as DNA: TGTGCCAGTAGTATATTAGGCAGGGGATTTCATGGCTACACCTTC. Protein sequence: CASSILGRGFHGYTF. This sequence joins TRBV19 and TRBJ1-2, with D perhaps matching TRBD1 (6 bases). The V end was cut by 2 bases, the J end by 6 bases, with 16 bases between. Germline assignment: CDR1 LNHDA and CDR2 SQIVND (reference sequence). The CDR3 length is 15 residues.

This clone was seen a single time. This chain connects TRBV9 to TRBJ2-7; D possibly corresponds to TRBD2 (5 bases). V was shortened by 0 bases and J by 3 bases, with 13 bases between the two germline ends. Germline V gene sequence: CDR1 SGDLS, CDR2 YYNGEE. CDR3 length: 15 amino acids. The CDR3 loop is CASSVAGGQDYEQYF. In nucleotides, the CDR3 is TGTGCCAGCAGCGTAGCTGGCGGGCAAGACTACGAGCAGTACTTC.

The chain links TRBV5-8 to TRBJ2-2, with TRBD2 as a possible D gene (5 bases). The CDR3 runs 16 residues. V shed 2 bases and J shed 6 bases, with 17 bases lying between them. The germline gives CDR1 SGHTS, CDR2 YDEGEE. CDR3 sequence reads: CASSFSLRERAGELFF. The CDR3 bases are TGTGCCAGCAGCTTCTCTCTTCGGGAACGGGCCGGGGAGCTGTTTTTT.

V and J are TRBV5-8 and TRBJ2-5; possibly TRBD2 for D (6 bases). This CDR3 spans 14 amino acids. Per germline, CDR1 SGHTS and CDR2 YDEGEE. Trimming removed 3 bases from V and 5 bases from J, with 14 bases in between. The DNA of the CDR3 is TGTGCCAGCAGCTCCAACACTAGCCCGGAGACCCAGTACTTC. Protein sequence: CASSSNTSPETQYF.

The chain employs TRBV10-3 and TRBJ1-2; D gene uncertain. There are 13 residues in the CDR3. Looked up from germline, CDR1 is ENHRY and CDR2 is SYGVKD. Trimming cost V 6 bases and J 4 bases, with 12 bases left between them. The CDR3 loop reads CAISGPGGYGYTF. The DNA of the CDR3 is TGTGCCATCAGCGGGCCCGGAGGCTATGGCTACACCTTC.

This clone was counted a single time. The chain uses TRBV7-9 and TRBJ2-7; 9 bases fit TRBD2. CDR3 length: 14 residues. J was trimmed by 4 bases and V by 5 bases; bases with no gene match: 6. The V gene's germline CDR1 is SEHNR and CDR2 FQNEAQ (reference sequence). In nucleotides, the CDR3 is TGTGCCAGCAGCCGCGGGGGACTAGCTTACGAGCAGTACTTC. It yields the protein CASSRGGLAYEQYF.

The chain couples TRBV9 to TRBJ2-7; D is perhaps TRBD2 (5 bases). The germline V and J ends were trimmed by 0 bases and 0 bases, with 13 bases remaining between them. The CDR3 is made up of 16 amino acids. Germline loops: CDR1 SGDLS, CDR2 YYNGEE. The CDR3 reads CASSVDEGLPSYEQYF. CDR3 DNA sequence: TGTGCCAGCAGCGTAGATGAGGGCTTACCCTCCTACGAGCAGTACTTC.

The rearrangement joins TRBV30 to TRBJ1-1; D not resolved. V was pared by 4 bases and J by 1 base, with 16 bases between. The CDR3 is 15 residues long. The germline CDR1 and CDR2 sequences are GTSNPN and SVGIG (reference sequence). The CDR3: CAWTEGREGNTEAFF. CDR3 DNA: TGTGCCTGGACAGAAGGGAGGGAGGGGAACACTGAAGCTTTCTTT. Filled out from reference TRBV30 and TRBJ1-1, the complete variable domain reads SQTIHQWPATLVQPVGSPLSLECTVEGTSNPNLYWYRQAAGRGLQLLFYSVGIGQISSEVPQNLSASRPQDRQFILSSKKLLLSDSGFYLCAWTEGREGNTEAFFGQGTRLTVV.

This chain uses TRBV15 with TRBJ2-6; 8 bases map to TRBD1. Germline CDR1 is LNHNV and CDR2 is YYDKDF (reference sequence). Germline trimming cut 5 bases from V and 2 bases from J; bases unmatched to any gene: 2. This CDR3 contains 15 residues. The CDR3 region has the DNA TGTGCCACCAGCTTGGGACAGGCTGGGGCCAACGTCCTGACTTTC. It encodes CATSLGQAGANVLTF.

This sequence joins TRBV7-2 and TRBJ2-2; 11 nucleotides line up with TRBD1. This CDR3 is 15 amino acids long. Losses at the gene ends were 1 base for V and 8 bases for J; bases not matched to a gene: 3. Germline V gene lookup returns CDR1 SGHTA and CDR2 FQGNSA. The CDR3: CASSLGTGGRGELFF. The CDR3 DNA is TGTGCCAGCAGCTTAGGGACAGGGGGCAGGGGGGAGCTGTTTTTT.

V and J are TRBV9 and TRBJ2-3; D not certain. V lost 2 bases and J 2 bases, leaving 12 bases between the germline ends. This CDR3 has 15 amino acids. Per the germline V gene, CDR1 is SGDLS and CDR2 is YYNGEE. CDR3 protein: CASSVAVRPTDTQYF. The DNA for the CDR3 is TGTGCCAGCAGCGTGGCAGTCCGCCCCACAGATACGCAGTATTTT.

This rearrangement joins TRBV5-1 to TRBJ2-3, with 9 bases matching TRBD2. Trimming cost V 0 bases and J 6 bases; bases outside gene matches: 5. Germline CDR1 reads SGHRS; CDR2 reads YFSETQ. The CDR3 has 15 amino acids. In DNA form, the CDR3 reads TGCGCCAGCAGCTTGGAGGCGGGGGGGACGGATACGCAGTATTTT. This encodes CASSLEAGGTDTQYF.

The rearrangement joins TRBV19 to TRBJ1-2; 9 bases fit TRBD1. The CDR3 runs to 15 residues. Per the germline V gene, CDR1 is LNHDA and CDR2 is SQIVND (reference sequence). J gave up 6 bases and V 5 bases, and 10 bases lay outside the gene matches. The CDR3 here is CASSGWTGDGNGYTF. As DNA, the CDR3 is TGTGCCAGTAGTGGCTGGACAGGGGATGGGAATGGCTACACCTTC.

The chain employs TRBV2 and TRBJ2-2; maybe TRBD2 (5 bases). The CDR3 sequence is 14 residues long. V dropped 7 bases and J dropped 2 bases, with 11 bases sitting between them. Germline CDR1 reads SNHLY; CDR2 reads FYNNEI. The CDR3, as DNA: TGTGCCAGCACCAGAGCGGAAAACACCGGGGAGCTGTTTTTT. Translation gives CASTRAENTGELFF.

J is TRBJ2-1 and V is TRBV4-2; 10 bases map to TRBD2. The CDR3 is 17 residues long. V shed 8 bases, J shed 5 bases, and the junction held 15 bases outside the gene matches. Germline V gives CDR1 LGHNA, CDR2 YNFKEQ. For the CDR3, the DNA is TGTGCCAGCGGGCGGTTAATAGCGGGAGGTACGGACAATGAGCAGTTCTTC. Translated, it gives CASGRLIAGGTDNEQFF.

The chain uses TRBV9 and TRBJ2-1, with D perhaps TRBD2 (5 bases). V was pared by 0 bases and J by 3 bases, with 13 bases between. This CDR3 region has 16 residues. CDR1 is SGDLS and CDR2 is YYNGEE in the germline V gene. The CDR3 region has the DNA TGTGCCAGCAGCGTAGTCGGTGCGGGCCGCTACAATGAGCAGTTCTTC. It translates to CASSVVGAGRYNEQFF. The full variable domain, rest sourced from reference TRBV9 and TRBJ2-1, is DSGVTQTPKHLITATGQRVTLRCSPRSGDLSVYWYQQSLDQGLQFLIQYYNGEERAKGNILERFSAQQFPDLHSELNLSSLELGDSALYFCASSVVGAGRYNEQFFGPGTRLTVL.

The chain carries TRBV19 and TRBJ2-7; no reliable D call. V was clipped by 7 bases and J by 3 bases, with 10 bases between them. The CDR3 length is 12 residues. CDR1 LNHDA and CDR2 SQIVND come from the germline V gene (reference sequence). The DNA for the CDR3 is TGTGCCAGTAACGGCGGCGGCTACGAGCAGTACTTC. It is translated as CASNGGGYEQYF.

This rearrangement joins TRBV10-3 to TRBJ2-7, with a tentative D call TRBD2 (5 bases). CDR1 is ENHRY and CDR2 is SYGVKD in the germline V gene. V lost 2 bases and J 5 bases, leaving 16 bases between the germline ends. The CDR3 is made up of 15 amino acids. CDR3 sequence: CAISELPASGNEQYF. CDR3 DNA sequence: TGTGCCATCAGTGAGCTACCAGCCTCCGGGAACGAGCAGTACTTC.